This is a list of T cell receptor beta chains from one sample in a study of regulatory T cells in long-lasting Graves disease. Using its own MiXCR run on the multiplex PCR reads, TCRdb lists one record per CDR3 protein. Among around 320,000 distinct CDR3 sequences, approximately 16% were seen once, and the ten largest hold 25% to 30%. The same specimen was also included in a second study, on T cells in Graves' hyperthyroidism and ophthalmopathy.

Source: peripheral blood mononuclear cells (PBMCs), taken at new diagnosis, from a patient treated with antithyroid drugs. The source is a middle-aged man with Graves disease. The CDR3 runs from the conserved cysteine through the conserved F or W. D genes are given only for firm matches. Size is omitted from some rows. Given values are once, few, many or a class for expanded clones.

D,length,size,V,J,DNA,CDR3
TRBD2,15,.,TRBV2,TRBJ2-7,TGTGCCAGCAGTGGCGCTAGCGGGGGACTACGGGGGCAGTACTTC,CASSGASGGLRGQYF
TRBD2,15,many,TRBV7-2,TRBJ2-7,TGTGCCAGCAGCTCCGGGGCTAGCGGAACCTACGAGCAGTACTTC,CASSSGASGTYEQYF
TRBD1,16,many,TRBV6-5,TRBJ2-3,TGTGCCAGCAGTTCCGGACAGGGTTCGTGGACAGATACGCAGTATTTT,CASSSGQGSWTDTQYF
TRBD2,16,.,TRBV4-1,TRBJ2-7,TGCGCCAGCAGCCAAGAGCTAGCGGGGGGCACCTACGAGCAGTACTTC,CASSQELAGGTYEQYF
TRBD1,16,many,TRBV12-3/TRBV12-4,TRBJ2-2,TGTGCCAGCAGTTTAGCGGGACAGCCAAACACCGGGGAGCTGTTTTTT,CASSLAGQPNTGELFF
.,15,many,TRBV28,TRBJ1-6,TGTGCCAGCAGTCCCACCGGGACGTCGAATTCACCCCTCCACTTT,CASSPTGTSNSPLHF
TRBD1,16,many,TRBV2,TRBJ2-5,TGTGCCAGCAGACCGACACTTACCGGGACAGATGAGACCCAGTACTTC,CASRPTLTGTDETQYF
TRBD1,14,many,TRBV7-9,TRBJ2-7,TGTGCCAGCAGCACCCGGGACAGGGGGACCGAGCAGTACTTC,CASSTRDRGTEQYF
.,12,many,TRBV20-1,TRBJ2-5,TGCAGTGGCCTTGGGTTGCAAGAGACCCAGTACTTC,CSGLGLQETQYF
TRBD2,16,few,TRBV29-1,TRBJ2-1,TGCAGCGTTGAAGAAAAAGGTAGCGGGGGGGTAGATGAGCAGTTCTTC,CSVEEKGSGGVDEQFF
TRBD1,18,.,TRBV6-5,TRBJ2-3,TGTGCCAGCAGTTACCCTCGGACAGGGTCCCACGCACCGCATACGCAGTATTTT,CASSYPRTGSHAPHTQYF